This is a list of T cell receptor beta chains from one sample in a study of blood T cell repertoires in COVID-19. Here immunoSEQ multiplex PCR was the method, and the copy in TCRdb shows in-frame clones only, minus some. The sample holds about 120,000 clones, more than 75% seen once. Sequencing was carried out using peripheral blood. These receptors all come from a man in his 60s with acute or convalescent COVID-19. Both conserved end residues are part of each CDR3. The D gene is left open where the match is weak. Only part of the rows carry a size: once, few, many, or a class if the clone is expanded.

>-|TRBJ2-4|TRBV3-1/TRBV3-2|-
TGTGCCAGCAGCTGTATAGCCAAAAACATTCAGTACTTC
CASSCIAKNIQYF
>-|TRBJ2-3|TRBV24-1|-
TGTGCCACCAGTGATCGGGGTCGGCACACAGATACGCAGTATTTT
CATSDRGRHTDTQYF
>-|TRBJ2-7|TRBV10-3|TRBD1
TGTGCCATCAGCCCGGACAGGGAATACGAGCAGTACTTC
CAISPDREYEQYF
>-|TRBJ2-2|TRBV5-1|TRBD2
TGCGCCAGCAGCCCTCCGGGACTAGGCCTCACCGGGGAGCTGTTTTTT
CASSPPGLGLTGELFF
>-|TRBJ2-1|TRBV28|-
TGTGCCAGCAGACCGACGAGACTCCTTACCTACAATGAGCAGTTCTTC
CASRPTRLLTYNEQFF
>-|TRBJ1-1|TRBV5-4|-
TGTGCCAGCAGCTTGGGGTCCGGGGGTACCTCTGAAGCTTTCTTT
CASSLGSGGTSEAFF
>-|TRBJ2-3|TRBV28|TRBD2
TGTGCCAGCAGTCCGGGACTAGCGGGTTCCCCTAGCACAGATACGCAGTATTTT
CASSPGLAGSPSTDTQYF
>-|TRBJ2-1|TRBV6-2/TRBV6-3|TRBD1
TGTGCCAGCAGCCTGGACAGGGCCGATGAGCAGTTCTTC
CASSLDRADEQFF
>-|TRBJ2-6|TRBV19|TRBD2
TGTGCCAGTAGTATTCTCAGCGGGGCTGGGGCCAACGTCCTGACTTTC
CASSILSGAGANVLTF
>-|TRBJ1-3|TRBV6-1|TRBD1
TGTGCCAGCAGTGAAGCTACTAGGGGACAGTTATCCAGCTCTGGAAACACCATATATTTT
CASSEATRGQLSSSGNTIYF
>-|TRBJ1-1|TRBV6-2/TRBV6-3|-
TGTGCCAGCAGCTTTAGCGGGGGTTTCAGAGAAGCTTTCTTT
CASSFSGGFREAFF
>-|TRBJ2-1|TRBV28|TRBD1
TGTGCCAGCAGTTTAGCAGGGACAGTATACAATGAGCAGTTCTTC
CASSLAGTVYNEQFF
>-|TRBJ1-1|TRBV6-6|-
TGTGCCAGCAGTTACGCGGGGGTTGACACTGAAGCTTTCTTT
CASSYAGVDTEAFF
>-|TRBJ2-5|TRBV28|TRBD1
TGTGCCAGCAGTCCACCTGCCGGGACAGTCCAAGAGACCCAGTACTTC
CASSPPAGTVQETQYF
>-|TRBJ2-7|TRBV29-1|TRBD2
TGCAGCGTTGAAGCCTTGTCCGGGACTAGCTCCTACGAGCAGTACTTC
CSVEALSGTSSYEQYF
>-|TRBJ2-1|TRBV5-6|-
TGTGCCAGCAGCTTAGGACTCAATGAGCAGTTCTTC
CASSLGLNEQFF
>-|TRBJ1-5|TRBV4-2|-
TGTGCCAGCAGCCCCCGGGCAGAGGGACAGCCCCAGCATTTT
CASSPRAEGQPQHF
>-|TRBJ1-4|TRBV30|-
TGTGCCTGGAGTGAGGGGTGGGGAAAACTGTTTTTT
CAWSEGWGKLFF
>-|TRBJ2-1|TRBV6-2/TRBV6-3|TRBD2
TGTGCCAGCAGTTACCCTGCGGGAGTTGCCTACAATGAGCAGTTCTTC
CASSYPAGVAYNEQFF
>-|TRBJ2-1|TRBV6-5|TRBD2
TGTGCCGGTGAATCTAGCGGGAGAGGCAATGAGCAGTTCTTC
CAGESSGRGNEQFF
>-|TRBJ2-1|TRBV27|-
TGTGCCAGCAGTTGGCAGGGCTCCTACAATGAGCAGTTCTTC
CASSWQGSYNEQFF
>-|TRBJ2-5|TRBV4-3|-
TGCGCCAGCAGCCAATTCGGTCAACAGGGATCTGAAGAGACCCAGTACTTC
CASSQFGQQGSEETQYF
>-|TRBJ2-5|TRBV7-2|-
TGTGCCAGCCGCCCAGGGTCCGGGGAGACCCAGTACTTC
CASRPGSGETQYF
>-|TRBJ2-2|TRBV6-6|TRBD1
TGTGCCAGCAGTTACGGTACAGGGGGGTCCGGGGAGCTGTTTTTT
CASSYGTGGSGELFF
>once|TRBJ1-3|TRBV7-2|-
TGTGCCAGCAGCTTAGCACCAGGGGCGGGAAACACCATATATTTT
CASSLAPGAGNTIYF
>once|TRBJ2-7|TRBV29-1|TRBD1
TGCAGCGTTGTTGGCAGGGGGCACGAGCAGTACTTC
CSVVGRGHEQYF
>-|TRBJ1-3|TRBV4-3|TRBD1
TGCGCCAGCAGCCAGGGGACAGGGTCTGGAAACACCATATATTTT
CASSQGTGSGNTIYF
>-|TRBJ2-5|TRBV28|TRBD2
TGTGCCAGCAGTCCCCGACTAGCGCACCAAGAGACCCAGTACTTC
CASSPRLAHQETQYF
>-|TRBJ2-3|TRBV28|TRBD2
TGTGCCAGCAGTTTAGGCCCGGCTAGCGGGAGGGCGGGGAATACGCAGTATTTT
CASSLGPASGRAGNTQYF
>-|TRBJ1-5|TRBV5-6|-
TGTGCCAGCAGCTTGGGTGCAGGAGGGCCCCAGCATTTT
CASSLGAGGPQHF
>-|TRBJ1-5|TRBV27|-
TGTGCCGTAGGCGGATATAGCAATCAGCCCCAGCATTTT
CAVGGYSNQPQHF
>-|TRBJ2-3|TRBV6-2/TRBV6-3|-
TGTGCCAGCAGTGGGGGGACGGCCCATACGCAGTATTTT
CASSGGTAHTQYF
>-|TRBJ2-3|TRBV6-5|-
TGTGCCAGCAGATCCGACAACGACCTCACGCAGTATTTT
CASRSDNDLTQYF
>-|TRBJ1-5|TRBV27|TRBD1
TGTGCCAGCAGTTTACGTCCTCCGGGACAGTTTAGCAATCAGCCCCAGCATTTT
CASSLRPPGQFSNQPQHF
>-|TRBJ2-1|TRBV7-3|TRBD1
TGTGCCAGCAGCTTAACGGGGACAGGGGACAATGAGCAGTTCTTC
CASSLTGTGDNEQFF
>once|TRBJ2-5|TRBV5-1|TRBD2
TGCGCCAGCGCTACCAACCTTTCACCGGGACTAAAGGATACCAGCCCGCAAGAGACCCAGTACTTC
CASATNLSPGLKDTSPQETQYF
>-|TRBJ2-1|TRBV7-9|TRBD2
TGTGCCAGCAGCCCGGGAGGGAGGAATGAGCAGTTCTTC
CASSPGGRNEQFF
>once|TRBJ2-5|TRBV5-6|TRBD1
TGTGCCAGCAACAACGGACAGGGGGCAGGGGAGACCCAGTACTTC
CASNNGQGAGETQYF
>once|TRBJ2-7|TRBV15|TRBD2
TGTGCCACCAGCAGTGGTAGCGGGAGCTACGAGCAGTACTTC
CATSSGSGSYEQYF
>-|TRBJ1-1|TRBV25-1|TRBD1
TGTGCCAGCAGTGGACAGGGGGAATACACTGAAGCTTTCTTT
CASSGQGEYTEAFF
>few|TRBJ1-2|TRBV27|-
TGTGCCAGCAGTTCTTCCCGGCGGACTCCGGAAAACTATGGCTACACCTTC
CASSSSRRTPENYGYTF
>-|TRBJ2-1|TRBV28|-
TGTGCCAGCAGCCAGACTCAGAACTCCTACAATGAGCAGTTCTTC
CASSQTQNSYNEQFF
>-|TRBJ1-2|TRBV6-5|TRBD1
TGTGCCAGCAGTTACCCTGGGACAGGTCGGACGAATGGCTACACCTTC
CASSYPGTGRTNGYTF
>once|TRBJ1-6|TRBV6-5|-
TGTGCCAGCAGTTACTCGGACAGTCTTAATTCACCCCTCCACTTT
CASSYSDSLNSPLHF
>-|TRBJ2-1|TRBV15|-
TGTGCCACCAGCAGAGATCGGGTAGGGGCCTACAATGAGCAGTTCTTC
CATSRDRVGAYNEQFF
>-|TRBJ2-7|TRBV7-2|TRBD1
TGTGCCAGCAGCGAACGTCACACAGGGGTCGGCGAGCAGTACTTC
CASSERHTGVGEQYF
>-|TRBJ1-5|TRBV6-6|-
TGTGCCAGCATCGCACGGAGCAATCAGCCCCAGCATTTT
CASIARSNQPQHF
>once|TRBJ2-7|TRBV4-1|TRBD2
TGCGCCAGCAGCCGTTTTACTAGCGGGAGGGCCCGGTCCGAGCAGTACTTC
CASSRFTSGRARSEQYF
>-|TRBJ1-2|TRBV27|TRBD1
TGTGCCAGCAGTCCGGACAGGGGATCCTATGGCTACACCTTC
CASSPDRGSYGYTF
>-|TRBJ2-1|TRBV7-2|-
TGTGCCAGCAGCTCCTCCCGACTCGGTGATGAGCAGTTCTTC
CASSSSRLGDEQFF